This note documents a single TCR beta chain sequence. The data originate from a study of T-cell reconstitution after alpha-beta-depleted transplantation in children. The library targeted TCRbeta and was prepared with unique molecular identifiers. Each CDR3 protein is one row after TCRdb ran MiXCR on the PCR reads. The data hold around 22,000 distinct CDR3 sequences, with 9.5% to 13% observed a single time. Germline lookup yields CDR1 SSHAT and CDR2 FNYEAQ (reference sequence). The length of the CDR3 is 15 residues. Trimming took 5 bases from V and 6 from J; bases not matched to a gene: 11. V and J are TRBV7-7 and TRBJ2-3; 7 bases agree with TRBD2. This receptor was taken from a human donor who donated a stem cell graft to a child with chronic granulomatous disease. The sample here was PBMCs from the stem cell graft donor, taken from the stem cell graft. The CDR3 loop is CASSATSTTGDTQYF. Here the CDR3 DNA reads TGTGCCAGCAGCGCGACTAGCACCACGGGGGATACGCAGTATTTT.